Following are 22 T cell receptor beta chains from one sample sequenced in a study of OX40 agonist ivuxolimab in advanced cancers. Libraries were made using the immunoSEQ multiplex PCR assay. Entries here come from immuneACCESS through TCRdb and include only in-frame sequences with V and J called. Some clones fail to appear in such tables; in the studies checked, an unresolved V gene covers under half of the shortfall, and the cause of the remainder is unknown. This sample holds roughly 91,000 clones; about 96% were observed only once. Together, the top ten hold around 2.2% of the sample. This sample comprised CD4+ or CD8+ T cells sorted from blood, obtained in a trial of the OX40 agonist ivuxolimab. These receptors originate from an adult with an advanced solid tumor such as melanoma, head and neck, liver or kidney cancer.

The J gene is TRBJ2-7, the V gene TRBV13; 7 bases are shared with TRBD1. Trimming took 5 bases from V and 6 from J; bases not matched to a gene: 4. This CDR3 is 12 amino acids long. In germline, CDR1 is PRHDT, CDR2 FYEKMQ (reference sequence). The CDR3 DNA is TGTGCCAGCAGCCTGGGACAGTTCGAGCAGTACTTC. Translated: CASSLGQFEQYF.

The chain carries TRBV4-3 and TRBJ1-3, with D possibly being TRBD1 (5 bases). Germline V lookup: CDR1 LGHNA, CDR2 YSLEER. The length of the CDR3 is 15 residues. Deletions cut 0 bases from V and 2 bases from J, with 8 bases between. CDR3 residues: CASSQDDSTGNTIYF. For the CDR3, the DNA is TGCGCCAGCAGCCAAGATGACAGTACTGGAAACACCATATATTTT.

Remarks on this clone: The sample carries other DNA sequences with the same CDR3. The CDR3 DNA follows: TGTGCCAGCAGTTACAATCAGCCCCAGCATTTT. Its translation: CASSYNQPQHF. This chain uses TRBV28 with TRBJ1-5; D gene unclear. The CDR3 extends over 11 amino acids. V shed 4 bases and J shed 3 bases, with 1 base lying between them. The germline V gene has CDR1 MDHEN and CDR2 SYDVKM.

The chain combines TRBV6-5 with TRBJ2-2; possible D gene TRBD1, 6 bases. V gave up 6 bases and J gave up 1 base, with 9 bases separating them. The CDR3 is made up of 14 amino acids. Per the germline V gene, CDR1 is MNHEY and CDR2 is SVGAGI. In nucleotides, the CDR3 is TGTGCCAGCAGCCTGACAGGGAACACCGGGGAGCTGTTTTTT. This codes for CASSLTGNTGELFF.

The rearrangement joins TRBV7-9 to TRBJ1-1, with D tentatively TRBD1 (5 bases). V was trimmed by 2 bases and J by 6 bases, leaving 10 bases between them. The CDR3 contains 13 residues. CDR1 SEHNR and CDR2 FQNEAQ come from the germline V gene (reference sequence). The CDR3: CASSLLGAAEAFF. The CDR3 nucleotides are TGTGCCAGCAGCTTACTCGGGGCGGCTGAAGCTTTCTTT.

The chain has TRBV28 and TRBJ2-7; 7 bases are a match to TRBD1. Germline V gene lookup returns CDR1 MDHEN and CDR2 SYDVKM. J lost 0 bases, V lost 2 bases, and 7 bases had no gene match. The CDR3 length is 16 residues. This chain's CDR3 is CASSLGSTGSSYEQYF. The DNA for the CDR3 is TGTGCCAGCAGTTTAGGGTCGACAGGGAGCTCCTACGAGCAGTACTTC.

This clone was counted a single time. The rearrangement joins TRBV28 to TRBJ1-5; 7 positions match TRBD1. V was pared by 3 bases and J by 3 bases, with 5 bases of the junction left unmatched. The CDR3 has 15 amino acids. Germline V gene lookup returns CDR1 MDHEN and CDR2 SYDVKM. CDR3 amino acids: CASSFSDRANQPQHF. In DNA, the CDR3 is TGTGCCAGCAGTTTCAGTGACAGGGCCAATCAGCCCCAGCATTTT.

The rearrangement uses TRBV27 and TRBJ1-2; D possibly corresponds to TRBD1 (5 bases). The germline gives CDR1 MNHEY, CDR2 SMNVEV (reference sequence). V lost 6 bases to trimming and J lost 2 bases, with 10 bases between them. The CDR3 is made up of 13 amino acids. CDR3 nucleotides: TGTGCCAGCAGCCAGACAGTAAACTATGGCTACACCTTC. Translation gives CASSQTVNYGYTF.

The CDR3 DNA reads as TGTGCCAGCAGCTTAGGGTTCGAGAGCAACAACTTTATGAACACTGAAGCTTTCTTT. It specifies CASSLGFESNNFMNTEAFF. This chain joins TRBV7-2 and TRBJ1-1; D gene ambiguous. The germline V gene encodes CDR1 SGHTA and CDR2 FQGNSA. CDR3 length equals 19 residues. The V end lost 1 base, the J end lost 0 bases, and 21 bases lay between the germline ends. The full variable domain, rest sourced from reference TRBV7-2 and TRBJ1-1, is GAGVSQSPSNKVTEKGKDVELRCDPISGHTALYWYRQSLGQGLEFLIYFQGNSAPDKSGLPSDRFSAERTGGSVSTLTIQRTQQEDSAVYLCASSLGFESNNFMNTEAFFGQGTRLTVV.

The chain carries TRBV28 and TRBJ2-1; 15 bases map to TRBD2. The J segment lost 3 bases and the V segment lost 6 bases, leaving 12 bases of the junction unmatched. The germline CDR1 and CDR2 sequences are MDHEN and SYDVKM. The CDR3 loop spans 19 amino acids. The CDR3 DNA is TGTGCCAGCAGCCCAGAGGGACTAGCGGGGGGAGAATTCTACAATGAGCAGTTCTTC. The encoded protein is CASSPEGLAGGEFYNEQFF. The full variable domain, with the rest looked up from reference TRBV28 and TRBJ2-1, is DVKVTQSSRYLVKRTGEKVFLECVQDMDHENMFWYRQDPGLGLRLIYFSYDVKMKEKGDIPEGYSVSREKKERFSLILESASTNQTSMYLCASSPEGLAGGEFYNEQFFGPGTRLTVL.

The chain uses TRBV7-9 and TRBJ2-7; TRBD2 might be the D (6 bases). The CDR3 loop spans 14 amino acids. Per the germline V gene, CDR1 is SEHNR and CDR2 is FQNEAQ (reference sequence). V lost 5 bases and J 2 bases, leaving 13 bases between the germline ends. Written as DNA, the CDR3 is TGTGCCAGCAGCAGGCGGGACTTTCCCTACGAGCAGTACTTC. Its translation is CASSRRDFPYEQYF.

The rearrangement joins TRBV2 to TRBJ2-5; 9 bases map to TRBD2. Germline lookup yields CDR1 SNHLY and CDR2 FYNNEI. The junction had 7 bases not matched to a gene; V was cut back by 3 bases and J by 2 bases. The CDR3 has 16 residues. CDR3 in amino acids: CASSEPPTSGQETQYF. CDR3 sequence (DNA): TGTGCCAGCAGTGAGCCCCCGACTAGCGGACAAGAGACCCAGTACTTC.

This clone was seen a single time. V is TRBV6-1 and J is TRBJ1-2, with unresolved D. The germline V gene has CDR1 MNHNS and CDR2 SASEGT. The CDR3 totals 13 residues. V lost 7 bases, J lost 4 bases, and 13 bases lay in between. CDR3 sequence (DNA): TGTGCCAGCATGCAAGAGTCGGGCTATGGCTACACCTTC. It translates to CASMQESGYGYTF.

This clone was detected once. The chain couples TRBV27 to TRBJ1-1; no reliable D call. The CDR3 extends over 12 amino acids. Germline V lookup: CDR1 MNHEY, CDR2 SMNVEV (reference sequence). V was cut by 6 bases and J by 0 bases, with 5 bases left in between. The CDR3 region is CASRQMNTEAFF. CDR3 in DNA: TGTGCCAGCAGACAGATGAACACTGAAGCTTTCTTT.

The count of this clone is one. The chain couples TRBV28 to TRBJ2-1; tentative D call: TRBD2 (5 bases). The V gene's germline CDR1 is MDHEN and CDR2 SYDVKM. The CDR3 runs to 15 residues. Trimming removed 8 bases at V and 3 bases at J, with 17 bases between. CDR3 bases: TGTGCCAGCTCCTACCGAGAGGGTGTCTACAATGAGCAGTTCTTC. This codes for CASSYREGVYNEQFF.

The gene calls are TRBV7-8 and TRBJ2-7, with TRBD1 matching 7 bases. Germline CDR1 is SGHVS and CDR2 is FQNEAQ. V gave up 5 bases and J gave up 4 bases; unmatched junction bases: 11. This CDR3 region has 15 residues. CDR3 sequence reads: CASSLYRGELYEQYF. Here the CDR3 DNA reads TGTGCCAGCAGCCTCTACAGGGGCGAGCTTTACGAGCAGTACTTC.

V is TRBV7-9 and J is TRBJ2-2; 7 bases fit TRBD2. This CDR3 contains 19 residues. V was pared by 5 bases and J by 1 base, with 16 bases of the junction left unmatched. Looked up from germline, CDR1 is SEHNR and CDR2 is FQNEAQ (reference sequence). For the CDR3, the DNA is TGTGCCAGCAGCGGATTACGCCCCGGGGGGAAGGGGAACACCGGGGAGCTGTTTTTT. Amino acid sequence: CASSGLRPGGKGNTGELFF.

The chain carries TRBV6-5 and TRBJ1-4; D is ambiguous. The CDR3 is made up of 14 amino acids. V was cut by 2 bases and J by 4 bases, with 8 bases left in between. CDR1 and CDR2 (germline): MNHEY, SVGAGI. The DNA of the CDR3 is TGTGCCAGCAGTTACGGTCGGTTTAATGAAAAACTGTTTTTT. Its translation is CASSYGRFNEKLFF.

This rearrangement joins TRBV11-2 to TRBJ1-1; D is undetermined. The length of the CDR3 is 12 residues. Trimming left V 5 bases short and J 4 bases short, with 8 bases between. The germline V gene encodes CDR1 SGHAT and CDR2 FQNNGV. In nucleotides, the CDR3 is TGTGCCAGCAGCCCCAGTTCCACTGAAGCTTTCTTT. Translating gives CASSPSSTEAFF.

This clone has just one count. The V gene is TRBV11-2, the J gene TRBJ2-7; TRBD1 aligns across 10 bases. V lost 5 bases to trimming and J lost 3 bases; unmatched junction nucleotides: 7. The germline CDR1 and CDR2 sequences are SGHAT and FQNNGV. The CDR3 is 15 residues long. CDR3 region: CASSPGTGASYEQYF. In DNA, the CDR3 is TGTGCCAGCAGCCCAGGGACAGGGGCGAGCTACGAGCAGTACTTC.

The DNA of the CDR3 is TGTGCCAGCAGCTTAAGTCCCTCCTACGAGCAGTACTTC. It encodes CASSLSPSYEQYF. J is TRBJ2-7 and V is TRBV11-2; D uncertain. Per germline, CDR1 SGHAT and CDR2 FQNNGV. V was shortened by 2 bases and J by 0 bases, with 5 bases between the two germline ends. The CDR3 has 13 amino acids.

The rearrangement links TRBV20-1 to TRBJ2-1; D call uncertain. Germline V gene data show CDR1 as DFQATT and CDR2 as SNEGSKA (reference sequence). Deletions cut 2 bases from V and 8 bases from J, with 7 bases between. This CDR3 region has 11 residues. This chain's CDR3 is CSARYVDEQFF. In DNA, the CDR3 is TGCAGTGCTAGATACGTAGATGAGCAGTTCTTC.